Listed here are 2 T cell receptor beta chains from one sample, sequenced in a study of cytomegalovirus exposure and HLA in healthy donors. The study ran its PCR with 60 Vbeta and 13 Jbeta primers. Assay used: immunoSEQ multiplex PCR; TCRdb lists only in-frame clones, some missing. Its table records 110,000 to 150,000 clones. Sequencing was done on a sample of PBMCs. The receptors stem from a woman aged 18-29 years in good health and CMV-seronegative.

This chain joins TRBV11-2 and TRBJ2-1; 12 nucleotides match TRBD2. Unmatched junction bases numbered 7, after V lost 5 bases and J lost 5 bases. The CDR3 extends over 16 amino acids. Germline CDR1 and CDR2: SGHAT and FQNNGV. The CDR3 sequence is CASSPLAGGQHNEQFF. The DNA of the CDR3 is TGTGCCAGCAGCCCCCTAGCGGGAGGGCAGCACAATGAGCAGTTCTTC.

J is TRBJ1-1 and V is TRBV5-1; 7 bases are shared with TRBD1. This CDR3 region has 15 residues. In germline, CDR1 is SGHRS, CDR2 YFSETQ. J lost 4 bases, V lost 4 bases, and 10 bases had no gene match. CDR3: CASSRTGEPATEAFF. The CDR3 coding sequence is TGCGCCAGCAGCCGGACAGGCGAACCGGCCACTGAAGCTTTCTTT.